This T cell receptor (beta chain) was documented in a study of response to subunit inactivated influenza vaccine. Each CDR3 protein gets one entry after TCRdb re-called the RT-PCR reads with MiXCR. The sample has roughly 500,000 distinct CDR3 sequences; over 25% are singletons. Study-wide results and caveats: The authors proposed limited new T cell recruitment per seasonal influenza vaccination.

This clonotype has more than one count but fewer than ten. The antigen is not known. This TCR was sampled from a man aged 50-60 years who received an inactivated influenza vaccine. Sequenced material: CD4+ T cells sorted from PBMCs, taken 5 to 6 days after vaccination.

The CDR3 DNA reads TGTGCCAGTAGTAGGACCACAGATACGCAGTATTTT. Protein product: CASSRTTDTQYF. This chain links TRBV19 with TRBJ2-3; the D is unclear. Between the trimmed V and J ends, which lost 4 bases and 2 bases, there was a span of 4 bases. Germline loops: CDR1 LNHDA, CDR2 SQIVND (reference sequence). The CDR3 spans 12 residues. The variable domain in full, completed from reference TRBV19 and TRBJ2-3, reads DGGITQSPKYLFRKEGQNVTLSCEQNLNHDAMYWYRQDPGQGLRLIYYSQIVNDFQKGDIAEGYSVSREKKESFPLTVTSAQKNPTAFYLCASSRTTDTQYFGPGTRLTVL.